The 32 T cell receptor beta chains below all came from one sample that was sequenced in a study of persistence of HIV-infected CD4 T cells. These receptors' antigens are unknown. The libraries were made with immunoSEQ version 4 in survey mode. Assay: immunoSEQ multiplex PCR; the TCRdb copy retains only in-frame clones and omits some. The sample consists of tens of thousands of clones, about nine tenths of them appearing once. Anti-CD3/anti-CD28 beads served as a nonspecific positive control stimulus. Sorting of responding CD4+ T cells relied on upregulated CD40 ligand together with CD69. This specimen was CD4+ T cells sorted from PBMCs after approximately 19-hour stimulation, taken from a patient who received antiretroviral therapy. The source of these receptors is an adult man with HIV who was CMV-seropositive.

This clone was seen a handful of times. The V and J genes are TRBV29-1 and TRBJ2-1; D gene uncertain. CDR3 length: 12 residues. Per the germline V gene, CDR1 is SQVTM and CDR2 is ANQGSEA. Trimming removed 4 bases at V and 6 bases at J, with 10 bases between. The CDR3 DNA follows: TGCAGCGTTGGAATAGCTGGCAATGAGCAGTTCTTC. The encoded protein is CSVGIAGNEQFF.

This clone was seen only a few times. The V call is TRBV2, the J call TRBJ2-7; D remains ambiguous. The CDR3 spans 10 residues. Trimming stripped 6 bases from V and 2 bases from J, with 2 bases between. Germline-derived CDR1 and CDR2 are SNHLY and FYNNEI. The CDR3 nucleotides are TGTGCCAGCAGAACCTACGAGCAGTACTTC. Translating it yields CASRTYEQYF.

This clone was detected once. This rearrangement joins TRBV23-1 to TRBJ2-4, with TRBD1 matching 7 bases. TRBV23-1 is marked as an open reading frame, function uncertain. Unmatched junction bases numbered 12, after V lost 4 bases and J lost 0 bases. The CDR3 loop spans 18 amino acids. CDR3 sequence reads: CASSRRTGRLLAKNIQYF. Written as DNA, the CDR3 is TGCGCCAGCAGTCGCCGGACAGGCCGCCTTTTAGCCAAAAACATTCAGTACTTC.

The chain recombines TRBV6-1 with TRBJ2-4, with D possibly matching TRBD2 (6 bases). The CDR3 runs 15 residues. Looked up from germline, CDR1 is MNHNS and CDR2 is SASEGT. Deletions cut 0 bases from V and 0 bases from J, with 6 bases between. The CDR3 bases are TGTGCCAGCAGTGAAGCGGGACTAGCCAAAAACATTCAGTACTTC. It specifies CASSEAGLAKNIQYF.

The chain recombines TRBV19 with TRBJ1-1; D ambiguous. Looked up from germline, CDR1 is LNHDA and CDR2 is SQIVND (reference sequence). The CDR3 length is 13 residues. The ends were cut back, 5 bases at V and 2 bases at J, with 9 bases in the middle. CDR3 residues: CASSLRENTEAFF. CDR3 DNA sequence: TGTGCCAGTAGTCTCCGGGAAAACACTGAAGCTTTCTTT.

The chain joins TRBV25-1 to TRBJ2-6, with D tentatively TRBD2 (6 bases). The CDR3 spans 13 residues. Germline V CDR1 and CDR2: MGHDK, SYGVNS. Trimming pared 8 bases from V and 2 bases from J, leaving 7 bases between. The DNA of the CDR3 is TGTGCCAGCGCGGGAACTGGGGCCAACGTCCTGACTTTC. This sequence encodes CASAGTGANVLTF.

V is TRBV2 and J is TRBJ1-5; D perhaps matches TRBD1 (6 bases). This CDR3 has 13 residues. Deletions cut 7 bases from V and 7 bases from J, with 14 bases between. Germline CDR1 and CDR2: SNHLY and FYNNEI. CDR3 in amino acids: CASTPEGGQPQHF. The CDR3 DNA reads TGTGCCAGCACCCCGGAAGGGGGACAGCCCCAGCATTTT.

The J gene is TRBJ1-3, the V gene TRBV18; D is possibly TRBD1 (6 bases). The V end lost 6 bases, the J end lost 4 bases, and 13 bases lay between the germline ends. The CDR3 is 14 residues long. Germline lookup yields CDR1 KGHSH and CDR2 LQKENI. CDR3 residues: CASSLNRVGNTIYF. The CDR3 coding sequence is TGTGCCAGCTCCCTGAACAGGGTCGGAAACACCATATATTTT.

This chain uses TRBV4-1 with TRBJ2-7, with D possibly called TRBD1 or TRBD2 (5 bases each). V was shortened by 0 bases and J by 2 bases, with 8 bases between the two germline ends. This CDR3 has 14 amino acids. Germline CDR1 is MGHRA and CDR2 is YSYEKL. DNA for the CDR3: TGCGCCAGCAGCCAAGAGATGGGGGCCTACGAGCAGTACTTC. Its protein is CASSQEMGAYEQYF.

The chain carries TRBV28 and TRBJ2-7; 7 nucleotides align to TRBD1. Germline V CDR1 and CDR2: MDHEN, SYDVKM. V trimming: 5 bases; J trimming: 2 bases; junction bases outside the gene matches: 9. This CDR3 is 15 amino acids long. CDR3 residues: CASSPGTVKAYEQYF. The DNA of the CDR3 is TGTGCCAGCAGTCCCGGGACAGTGAAAGCCTACGAGCAGTACTTC.

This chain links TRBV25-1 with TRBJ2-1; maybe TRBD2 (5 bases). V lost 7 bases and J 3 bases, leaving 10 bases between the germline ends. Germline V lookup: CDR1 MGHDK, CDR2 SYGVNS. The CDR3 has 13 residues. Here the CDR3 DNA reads TGTGCCAGCACGGCCGGGAACTACAATGAGCAGTTCTTC. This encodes CASTAGNYNEQFF.

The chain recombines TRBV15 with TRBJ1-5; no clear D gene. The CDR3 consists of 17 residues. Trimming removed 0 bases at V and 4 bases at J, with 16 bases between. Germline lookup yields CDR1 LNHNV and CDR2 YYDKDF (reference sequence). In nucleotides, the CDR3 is TGTGCCACCAGCAGAGAAAAAGGGTGGACGGCAAATCAGCCCCAGCATTTT. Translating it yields CATSREKGWTANQPQHF.

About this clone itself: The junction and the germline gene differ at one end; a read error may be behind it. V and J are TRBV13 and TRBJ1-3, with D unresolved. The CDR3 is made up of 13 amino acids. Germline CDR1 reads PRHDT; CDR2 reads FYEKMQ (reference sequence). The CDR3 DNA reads TGTGCCAGCAGCTTAACTAGTGGAACCACCATATATTTT. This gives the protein CASSLTSGTTIYF.

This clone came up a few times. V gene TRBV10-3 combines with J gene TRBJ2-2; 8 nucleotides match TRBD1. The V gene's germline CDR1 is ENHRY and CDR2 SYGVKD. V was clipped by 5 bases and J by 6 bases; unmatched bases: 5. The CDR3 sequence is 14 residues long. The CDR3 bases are TGTGCCATCAGTATGACAGGGGAGGCCGGGGAGCTGTTTTTT. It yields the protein CAISMTGEAGELFF.

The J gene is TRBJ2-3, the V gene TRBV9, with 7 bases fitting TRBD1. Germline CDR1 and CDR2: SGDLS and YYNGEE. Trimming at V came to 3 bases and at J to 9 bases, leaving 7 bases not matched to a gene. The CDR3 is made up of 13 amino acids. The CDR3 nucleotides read TGTGCCAGCAGCGACCCAGGGGGTGGGACGCAGTATTTT. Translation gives CASSDPGGGTQYF. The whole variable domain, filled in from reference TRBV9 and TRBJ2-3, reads DSGVTQTPKHLITATGQRVTLRCSPRSGDLSVYWYQQSLDQGLQFLIQYYNGEERAKGNILERFSAQQFPDLHSELNLSSLELGDSALYFCASSDPGGGTQYFGPGTRLTVL.

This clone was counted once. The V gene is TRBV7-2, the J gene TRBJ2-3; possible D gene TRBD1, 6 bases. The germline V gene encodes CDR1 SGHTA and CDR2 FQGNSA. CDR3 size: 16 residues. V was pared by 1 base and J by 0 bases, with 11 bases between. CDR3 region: CASSLEWDISTDTQYF. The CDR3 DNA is TGTGCCAGCAGCTTAGAGTGGGACATTAGCACAGATACGCAGTATTTT.

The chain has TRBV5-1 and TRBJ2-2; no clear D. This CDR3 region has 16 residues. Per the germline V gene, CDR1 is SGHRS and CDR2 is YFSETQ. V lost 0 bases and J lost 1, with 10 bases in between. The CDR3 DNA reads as TGCGCCAGCAGCTTGGACCGACACCTGAACACCGGGGAGCTGTTTTTT. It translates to CASSLDRHLNTGELFF.

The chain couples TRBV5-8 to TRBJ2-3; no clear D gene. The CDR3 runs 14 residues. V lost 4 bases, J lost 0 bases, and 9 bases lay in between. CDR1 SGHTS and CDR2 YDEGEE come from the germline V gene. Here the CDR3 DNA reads TGTGCCAGCAGCCTCGAGTGGAGCACAGATACGCAGTATTTT. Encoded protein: CASSLEWSTDTQYF.

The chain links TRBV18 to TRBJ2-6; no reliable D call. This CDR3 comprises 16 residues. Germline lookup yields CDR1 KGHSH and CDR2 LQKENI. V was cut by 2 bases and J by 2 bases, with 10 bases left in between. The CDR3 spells CASSPSNKAGANVLTF. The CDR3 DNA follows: TGTGCCAGCTCACCATCTAACAAGGCTGGGGCCAACGTCCTGACTTTC.

DNA for the CDR3: TGTGCCAGCAGTCTACCCGGGGGGCCCTACAATGAGCAGTTCTTC. Translating gives CASSLPGGPYNEQFF. The chain couples TRBV5-4 to TRBJ2-1, with D maybe TRBD2 (7 bases). CDR3 length: 15 residues. V was shortened by 5 bases and J by 2 bases, with 14 bases between the two germline ends. Looked up from germline, CDR1 is SGHNT and CDR2 is YYREEE (reference sequence).

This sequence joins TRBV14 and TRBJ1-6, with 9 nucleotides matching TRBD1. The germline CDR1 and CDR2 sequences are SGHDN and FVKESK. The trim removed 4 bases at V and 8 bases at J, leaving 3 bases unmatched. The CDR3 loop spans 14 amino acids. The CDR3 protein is CASSPGQGYSPLHF. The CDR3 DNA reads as TGTGCCAGCAGCCCAGGACAGGGGTATTCACCCCTCCACTTT. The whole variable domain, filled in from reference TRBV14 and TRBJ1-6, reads EAGVTQFPSHSVIEKGQTVTLRCDPISGHDNLYWYRRVMGKEIKFLLHFVKESKQDESGMPNNRFLAERTGGTYSTLKVQPAELEDSGVYFCASSPGQGYSPLHFGNGTRLTVT.

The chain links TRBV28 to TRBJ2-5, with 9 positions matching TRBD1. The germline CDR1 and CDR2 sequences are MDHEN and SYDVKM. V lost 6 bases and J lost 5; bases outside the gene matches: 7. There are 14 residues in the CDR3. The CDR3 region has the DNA TGTGCCAGCAGCCCTTCCGGACAGGGGGAGACCCAGTACTTC. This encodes CASSPSGQGETQYF.

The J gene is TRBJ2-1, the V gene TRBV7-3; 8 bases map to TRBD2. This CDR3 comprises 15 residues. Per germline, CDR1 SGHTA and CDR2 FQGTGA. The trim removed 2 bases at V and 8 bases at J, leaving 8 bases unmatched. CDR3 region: CASSLGSGGPDEQFF. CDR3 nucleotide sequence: TGTGCCAGCAGCTTAGGCTCGGGGGGGCCGGATGAGCAGTTCTTC.

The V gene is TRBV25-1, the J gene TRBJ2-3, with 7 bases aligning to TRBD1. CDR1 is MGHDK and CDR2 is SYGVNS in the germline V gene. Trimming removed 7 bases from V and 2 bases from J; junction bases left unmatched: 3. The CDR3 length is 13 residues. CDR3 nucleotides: TGTGCCAGCATGGGACAGCCCACAGATACGCAGTATTTT. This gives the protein CASMGQPTDTQYF.

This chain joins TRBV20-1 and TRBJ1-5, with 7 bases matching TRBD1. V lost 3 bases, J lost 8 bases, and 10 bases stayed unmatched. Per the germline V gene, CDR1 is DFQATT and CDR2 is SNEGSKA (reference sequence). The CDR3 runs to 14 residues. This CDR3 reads CSASKQGTVEPQHF. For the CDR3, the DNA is TGCAGTGCTAGTAAACAGGGGACGGTTGAGCCCCAGCATTTT.

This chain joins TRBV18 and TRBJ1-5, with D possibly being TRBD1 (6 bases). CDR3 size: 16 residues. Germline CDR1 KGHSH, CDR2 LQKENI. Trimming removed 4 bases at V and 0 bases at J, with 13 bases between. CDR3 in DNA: TGTGCCAGCTCACGAGAGGGGGTGAATAGCAATCAGCCCCAGCATTTT. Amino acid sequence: CASSREGVNSNQPQHF.

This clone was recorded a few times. Here the CDR3 DNA reads TGTGCCATCAGTGAGGGCATGGAGGACACTGAAGCTTTCTTT. It is translated as CAISEGMEDTEAFF. This sequence joins TRBV10-3 and TRBJ1-1; unclear D gene. The CDR3 extends over 14 amino acids. Trimming shortened V by 2 bases and J by 3 bases, and 10 bases separated the two germline ends. Germline CDR1 is ENHRY and CDR2 is SYGVKD.

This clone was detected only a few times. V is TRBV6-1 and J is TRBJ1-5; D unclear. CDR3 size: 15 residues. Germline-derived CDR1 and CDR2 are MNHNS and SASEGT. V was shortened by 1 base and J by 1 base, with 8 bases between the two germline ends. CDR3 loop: CASSEVGRSNQPQHF. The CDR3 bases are TGTGCCAGCAGTGAAGTCGGGAGGAGCAATCAGCCCCAGCATTTT.

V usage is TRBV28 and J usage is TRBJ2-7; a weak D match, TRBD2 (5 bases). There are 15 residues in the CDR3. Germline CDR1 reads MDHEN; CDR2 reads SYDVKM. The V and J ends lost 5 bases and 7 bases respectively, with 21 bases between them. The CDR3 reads CASSPWTDTAPEQYF. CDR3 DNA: TGTGCCAGCAGTCCCTGGACTGATACCGCCCCTGAGCAGTACTTC.

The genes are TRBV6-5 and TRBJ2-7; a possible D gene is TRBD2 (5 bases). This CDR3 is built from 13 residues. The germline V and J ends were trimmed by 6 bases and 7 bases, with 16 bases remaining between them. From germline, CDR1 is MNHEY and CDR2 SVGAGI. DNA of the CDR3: TGTGCCAGCAGCTACGGTAGACTAAAAGAGCAGTACTTC. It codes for CASSYGRLKEQYF.

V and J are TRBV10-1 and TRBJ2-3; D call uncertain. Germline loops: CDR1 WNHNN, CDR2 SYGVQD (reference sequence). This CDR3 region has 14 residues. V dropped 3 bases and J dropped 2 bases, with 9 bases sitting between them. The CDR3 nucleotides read TGCGCCAGCAGTGATGGGTTCCACACAGATACGCAGTATTTT. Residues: CASSDGFHTDTQYF.

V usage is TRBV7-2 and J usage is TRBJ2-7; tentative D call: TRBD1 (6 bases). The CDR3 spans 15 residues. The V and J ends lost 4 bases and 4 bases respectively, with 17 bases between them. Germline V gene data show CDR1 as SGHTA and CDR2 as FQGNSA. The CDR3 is CASSSDRQAVYEQYF. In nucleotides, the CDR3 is TGTGCCAGCAGCTCGGACAGACAGGCTGTGTACGAGCAGTACTTC.